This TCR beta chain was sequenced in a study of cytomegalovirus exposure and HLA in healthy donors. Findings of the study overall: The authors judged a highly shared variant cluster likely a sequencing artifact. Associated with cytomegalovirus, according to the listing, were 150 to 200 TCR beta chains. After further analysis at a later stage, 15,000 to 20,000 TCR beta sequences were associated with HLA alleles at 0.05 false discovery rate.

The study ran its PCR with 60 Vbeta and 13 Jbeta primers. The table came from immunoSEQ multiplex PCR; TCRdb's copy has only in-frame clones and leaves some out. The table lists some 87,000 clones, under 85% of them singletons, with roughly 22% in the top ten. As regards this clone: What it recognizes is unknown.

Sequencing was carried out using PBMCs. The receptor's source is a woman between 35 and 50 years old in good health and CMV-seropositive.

CDR3 sequence: CASSRGPGYGYTF. CDR3 DNA: TGTGCCAGCAGTAGGGGGCCGGGCTATGGCTACACCTTC. This chain uses TRBV6-1 with TRBJ1-2, with 7 bases that match TRBD1. The V and J ends lost 5 bases and 4 bases, in that order; junction bases with no gene match: 4. CDR1 MNHNS and CDR2 SASEGT come from the germline V gene. The CDR3 has 13 residues.